This is a list of T cell receptor beta chains from one sample in a study of T-cell memory formation after mild COVID-19. Each CDR3 protein is one row after TCRdb ran MiXCR on the 5' RACE reads. Of hundreds of thousands of distinct CDR3 sequences listed, over 25% are singletons. Sequencing input: PBMCs or a T cell subset sorted from them (not recorded which). These TCRs come from an adult woman who had mild COVID-19 (a few samples of this study predate the infection). Cell type and time point are not known. The CDR3 runs from the conserved cysteine through the conserved F or W. Fields, in order: V gene, D gene, J gene, CDR3 protein. D genes are given only for firm matches.

V gene: TRBV7-9
D gene: TRBD2
J gene: TRBJ2-1
CDR3 protein: CASSQTLGGTSASSSYNEQFF

V gene: TRBV7-6
D gene: NA
J gene: TRBJ2-7
CDR3 protein: CASSELSGRPYEQYF

V gene: TRBV7-6
D gene: NA
J gene: TRBJ2-7
CDR3 protein: CASSFHEADSYEQYF

V gene: TRBV7-8
D gene: TRBD1
J gene: TRBJ1-2
CDR3 protein: CASGQTIRLKKDRGLLNAGYTF

V gene: TRBV7-2
D gene: NA
J gene: TRBJ2-7
CDR3 protein: CASSPPLPLGYEQYF

V gene: TRBV24-1
D gene: NA
J gene: TRBJ2-1
CDR3 protein: CATSPGTEQFF

V gene: TRBV6-5
D gene: NA
J gene: TRBJ1-2
CDR3 protein: CASSPLAGHGYTF

V gene: TRBV2
D gene: NA
J gene: TRBJ2-3
CDR3 protein: CASSEMGLSTDTQYF

V gene: TRBV5-1
D gene: NA
J gene: TRBJ2-3
CDR3 protein: CASSLEPINTDTQYF

V gene: TRBV5-1
D gene: NA
J gene: TRBJ2-5
CDR3 protein: CASSSHRALGETQYF

V gene: TRBV7-9
D gene: NA
J gene: TRBJ2-1
CDR3 protein: CASSLVYVGDSYNEQFF

V gene: TRBV20-1
D gene: TRBD1
J gene: TRBJ2-3
CDR3 protein: CSATLPGRGQADTQYF

V gene: TRBV11-2
D gene: NA
J gene: TRBJ2-5
CDR3 protein: CASSSVTGWETQYF

V gene: TRBV7-9
D gene: TRBD2
J gene: TRBJ2-7
CDR3 protein: CASSPPGLVYEQYF

V gene: TRBV6-5
D gene: NA
J gene: TRBJ2-7
CDR3 protein: CASSYSGRLYEQYF

V gene: TRBV11-2
D gene: NA
J gene: TRBJ2-3
CDR3 protein: CASSSSGQGRNTQYF

V gene: TRBV12-5
D gene: NA
J gene: TRBJ1-2
CDR3 protein: CASGFGQDNNYGYTF

V gene: TRBV7-9
D gene: NA
J gene: TRBJ2-7
CDR3 protein: CASSPRNPYEQYF

V gene: TRBV19
D gene: TRBD1
J gene: TRBJ1-4
CDR3 protein: CASSMVQGGEKLFF

V gene: TRBV7-8
D gene: NA
J gene: TRBJ1-5
CDR3 protein: CASSHVYNQPQHF

V gene: TRBV5-1
D gene: TRBD2
J gene: TRBJ2-1
CDR3 protein: CASSVSGTSGGNEQFF

V gene: TRBV15
D gene: NA
J gene: TRBJ2-1
CDR3 protein: CATSKRASYNEQFF

V gene: TRBV5-1
D gene: NA
J gene: TRBJ2-1
CDR3 protein: CASSLSTGRVSYNEQFF

V gene: TRBV6-5
D gene: NA
J gene: TRBJ1-5
CDR3 protein: CASSYGGVNQPQHF

V gene: TRBV4-1
D gene: NA
J gene: TRBJ2-7
CDR3 protein: CASSQAAGATYEQYF

V gene: TRBV7-2
D gene: TRBD2
J gene: TRBJ2-1
CDR3 protein: CASSLHPSTSGAGNEQFF

V gene: TRBV19
D gene: NA
J gene: TRBJ2-7
CDR3 protein: CASSISHRAGYEQYF

V gene: TRBV5-4
D gene: NA
J gene: TRBJ1-1
CDR3 protein: CASSLRTDEAFF

V gene: TRBV20-1
D gene: NA
J gene: TRBJ2-5
CDR3 protein: CSASGLSGTQYF

V gene: TRBV6-5
D gene: TRBD2
J gene: TRBJ2-7
CDR3 protein: CASSQGSSGSGYEQYF

V gene: TRBV5-6
D gene: TRBD2
J gene: TRBJ2-1
CDR3 protein: CASSPVGGTYNEQFF

V gene: TRBV4-3
D gene: NA
J gene: TRBJ2-7
CDR3 protein: CASSELQGYEQYF

V gene: TRBV12-3/TRBV12-4
D gene: NA
J gene: TRBJ2-3
CDR3 protein: CASSHPPLSGDTQYF

V gene: TRBV4-3
D gene: TRBD1
J gene: TRBJ2-1
CDR3 protein: CASSQRDLGQDNEQFF

V gene: TRBV27
D gene: NA
J gene: TRBJ1-6
CDR3 protein: CASSLNHNSPLHF

V gene: TRBV12-3/TRBV12-4
D gene: NA
J gene: TRBJ2-5
CDR3 protein: CASRGTAVTETQYF

V gene: TRBV5-5
D gene: NA
J gene: TRBJ2-3
CDR3 protein: CASSPGEGVGDTQYF

V gene: TRBV9
D gene: TRBD2
J gene: TRBJ2-1
CDR3 protein: CASSPWTSPGNEQFF

V gene: TRBV7-3
D gene: TRBD2
J gene: TRBJ2-1
CDR3 protein: CASSSRLANEQFF

V gene: TRBV4-1
D gene: NA
J gene: TRBJ1-6
CDR3 protein: CASSQEDSPLHF

V gene: TRBV7-2
D gene: TRBD2
J gene: TRBJ2-3
CDR3 protein: CASSPDLAGGTDTQYF

V gene: TRBV5-1
D gene: NA
J gene: TRBJ2-1
CDR3 protein: CASSLGSTGEQFF

V gene: TRBV7-9
D gene: TRBD1
J gene: TRBJ2-7
CDR3 protein: CASSLVQGAHDEQYF

V gene: TRBV29-1
D gene: TRBD1
J gene: TRBJ1-2
CDR3 protein: CSVTQGAGNYGYTF

V gene: TRBV7-9
D gene: TRBD1
J gene: TRBJ2-7
CDR3 protein: CASSPRGYEQYF

V gene: TRBV5-4
D gene: TRBD1
J gene: TRBJ2-4
CDR3 protein: CASSLGGQGNIQYF

V gene: TRBV4-3
D gene: NA
J gene: TRBJ1-1
CDR3 protein: CASSQDEGGTEAFF

V gene: TRBV7-3
D gene: TRBD1
J gene: TRBJ2-3
CDR3 protein: CASSPTGDITDTQYF

V gene: TRBV2
D gene: NA
J gene: TRBJ1-1
CDR3 protein: CASSEGLGRSNTEAFF

V gene: TRBV7-2
D gene: TRBD1
J gene: TRBJ2-5
CDR3 protein: CASSLEGQGAGWETQYF